This T cell receptor (beta chain) was observed in a study of T-cell memory formation after mild COVID-19. This clonotype was recorded at least ten times. CDR3 size: 16 residues. Trimming took 6 bases from V and 5 from J, leaving 23 bases between them. Per the germline V gene, CDR1 is MNHEY and CDR2 is SVGAGI. TCRdb processed the 5' RACE reads anew with MiXCR; each CDR3 protein has one entry. The sample shows about 110,000 distinct CDR3 sequences, 15% to 20% of them seen only once. Sequenced sample: PBMCs or a T cell subset sorted from them (not recorded which). The clonotype was recovered from an adult woman who had mild COVID-19 (a few samples of this study predate the infection). Cell type and time point are not known. The V call is TRBV6-5, the J call TRBJ2-7; D possibly corresponds to TRBD2 (5 bases). The CDR3 sequence: CASSPQPGPERDEQYF. The DNA for the CDR3 is TGTGCCAGCAGCCCTCAGCCGGGTCCCGAGAGGGACGAGCAGTACTTC.